Below, one T cell receptor beta chain is given with its context. What it binds is unknown. This record belongs to a study of shared clonotypes between healthy human individuals. Division of CD4+ cells produced a CD45RA+ naive subset and a CD45RA-negative memory subset. Findings and limits, study-wide: Depth of sequencing was expected to influence donor clonotype sharing.

Some 30,000 T cell genomes (around 200 ng DNA) went into each sorted-subset replicate. Original methodology: Without quality scores, immunoSEQ junctional reads could not be filtered like full-length reads. Sequencing was performed with immunoSEQ multiplex PCR; in TCRdb, only in-frame clones are kept and a portion is missing. That table furnishes V, J and clone size, whereas the DNA furnished D and trimming. The sample shows 2 million to 3 million clones, roughly 93% of them seen only once. J gave up 3 bases and V 3 bases, and 11 bases lay outside the gene matches. The CDR3 consists of 18 residues. Germline V gives CDR1 SGHDT, CDR2 YYEEEE.

The sequenced material came from naive CD4+ T cells from PBMCs. Indicated subset: CD45RA+ positively selected. This clonotype was sampled from a man between 18 and 35 years old in good health. Some clones in this sample may be carry-over from other donors' samples. The chain carries TRBV5-6 and TRBJ2-1, with 11 bases identical to TRBD1. The chain's CDR3 is CASSYQPGQGDLYNEQFF. The CDR3 DNA follows: TGTGCCAGCAGCTACCAACCGGGACAGGGGGACCTCTACAATGAGCAGTTCTTC.